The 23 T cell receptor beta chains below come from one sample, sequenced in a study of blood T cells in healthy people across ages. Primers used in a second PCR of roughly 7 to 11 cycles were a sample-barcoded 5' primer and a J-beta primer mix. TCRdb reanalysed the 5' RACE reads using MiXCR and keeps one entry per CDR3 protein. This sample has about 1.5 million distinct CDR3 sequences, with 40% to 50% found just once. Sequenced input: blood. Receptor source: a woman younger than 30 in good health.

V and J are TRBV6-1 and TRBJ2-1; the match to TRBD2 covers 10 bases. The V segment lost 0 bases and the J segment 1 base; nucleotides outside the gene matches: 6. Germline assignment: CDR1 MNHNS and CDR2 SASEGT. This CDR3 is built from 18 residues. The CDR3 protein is CASSEASGGHKSYNEQFF. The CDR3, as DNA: TGTGCCAGCAGTGAAGCTAGCGGGGGGCATAAGTCCTACAATGAGCAGTTCTTC.

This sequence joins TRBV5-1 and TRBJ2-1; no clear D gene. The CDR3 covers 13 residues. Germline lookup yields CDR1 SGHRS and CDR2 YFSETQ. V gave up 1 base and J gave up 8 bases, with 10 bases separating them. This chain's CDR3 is CASSLSRADEQFF. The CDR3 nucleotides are TGCGCCAGCAGCTTGTCACGTGCGGATGAGCAGTTCTTC.

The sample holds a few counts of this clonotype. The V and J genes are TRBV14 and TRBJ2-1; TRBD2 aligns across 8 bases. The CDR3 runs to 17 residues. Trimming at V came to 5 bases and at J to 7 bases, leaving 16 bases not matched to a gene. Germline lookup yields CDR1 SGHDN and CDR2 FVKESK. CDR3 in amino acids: CASSGIAGIQGRNEQFF. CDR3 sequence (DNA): TGTGCCAGCAGCGGCATAGCGGGAATTCAGGGTAGGAATGAGCAGTTCTTC. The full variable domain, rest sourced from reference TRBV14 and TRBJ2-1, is EAGVTQFPSHSVIEKGQTVTLRCDPISGHDNLYWYRRVMGKEIKFLLHFVKESKQDESGMPNNRFLAERTGGTYSTLKVQPAELEDSGVYFCASSGIAGIQGRNEQFFGPGTRLTVL.

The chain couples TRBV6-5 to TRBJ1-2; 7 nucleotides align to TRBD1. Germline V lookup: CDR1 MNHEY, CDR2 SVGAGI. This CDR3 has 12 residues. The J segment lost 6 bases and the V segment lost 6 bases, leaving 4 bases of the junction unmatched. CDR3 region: CASSRDSDGYTF. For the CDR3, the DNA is TGTGCCAGCAGCCGGGACAGCGATGGCTACACCTTC.

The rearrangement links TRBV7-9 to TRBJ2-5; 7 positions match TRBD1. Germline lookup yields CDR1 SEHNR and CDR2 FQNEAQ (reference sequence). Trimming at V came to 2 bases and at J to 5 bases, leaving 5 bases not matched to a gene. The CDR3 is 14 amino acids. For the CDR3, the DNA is TGTGCCAGCAGCTTACTCAGGGGGTTCGAGACCCAGTACTTC. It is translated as CASSLLRGFETQYF.

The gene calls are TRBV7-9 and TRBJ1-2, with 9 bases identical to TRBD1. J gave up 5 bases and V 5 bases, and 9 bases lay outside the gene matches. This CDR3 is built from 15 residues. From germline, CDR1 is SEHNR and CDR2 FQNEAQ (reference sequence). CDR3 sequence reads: CASSRGQGPQYGYTF. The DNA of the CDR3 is TGTGCCAGCAGCCGGGGACAGGGCCCTCAATATGGCTACACCTTC. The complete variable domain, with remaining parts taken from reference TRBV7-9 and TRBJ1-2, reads DTGVSQNPRHKITKRGQNVTFRCDPISEHNRLYWYRQTLGQGPEFLTYFQNEAQLEKSRLLSDRFSAERPKGSFSTLEIQRTEQGDSAMYLCASSRGQGPQYGYTFGSGTRLTVV.

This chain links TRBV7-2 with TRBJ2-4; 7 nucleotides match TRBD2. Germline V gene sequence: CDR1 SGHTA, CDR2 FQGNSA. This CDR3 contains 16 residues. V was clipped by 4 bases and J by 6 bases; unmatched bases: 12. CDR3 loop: CASSSTGGLNRNIQYF. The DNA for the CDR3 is TGTGCCAGCAGCTCCACCGGGGGGTTAAACAGAAACATTCAGTACTTC.

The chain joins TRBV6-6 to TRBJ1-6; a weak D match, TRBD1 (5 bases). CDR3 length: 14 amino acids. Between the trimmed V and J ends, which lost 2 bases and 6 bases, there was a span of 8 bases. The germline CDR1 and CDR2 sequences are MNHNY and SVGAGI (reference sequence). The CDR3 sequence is CASSYGQGNSPLHF. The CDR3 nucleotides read TGTGCCAGCAGTTACGGGCAGGGTAATTCACCCCTCCACTTT.

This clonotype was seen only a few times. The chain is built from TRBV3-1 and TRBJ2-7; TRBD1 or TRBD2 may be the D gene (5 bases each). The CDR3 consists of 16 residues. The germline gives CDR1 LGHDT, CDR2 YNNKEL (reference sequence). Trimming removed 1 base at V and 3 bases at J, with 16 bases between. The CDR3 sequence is CASSQARAGRIYEQYF. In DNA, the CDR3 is TGTGCCAGCAGCCAAGCGAGGGCAGGGCGCATCTACGAGCAGTACTTC.

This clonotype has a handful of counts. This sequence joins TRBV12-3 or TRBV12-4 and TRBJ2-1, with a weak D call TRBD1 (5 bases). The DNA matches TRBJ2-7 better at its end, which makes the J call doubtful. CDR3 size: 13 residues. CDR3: CASSQGAYNEQYF. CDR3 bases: TGTGCCAGCAGCCAAGGGGCCTACAATGAGCAGTACTTC.

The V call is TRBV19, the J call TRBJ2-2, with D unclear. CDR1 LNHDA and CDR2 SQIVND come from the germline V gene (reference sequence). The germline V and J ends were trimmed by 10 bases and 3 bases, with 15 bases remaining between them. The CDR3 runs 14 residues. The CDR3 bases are TGTGCCACCTCCCGACCCTCCGACACCGGGGAGCTGTTTTTT. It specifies CATSRPSDTGELFF.

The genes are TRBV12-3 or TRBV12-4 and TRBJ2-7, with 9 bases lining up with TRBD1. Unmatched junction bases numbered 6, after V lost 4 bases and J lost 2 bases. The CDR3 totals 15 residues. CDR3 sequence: CASSSRQGGPYEQYF. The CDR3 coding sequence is TGTGCCAGCAGTTCCAGACAGGGGGGCCCCTACGAGCAGTACTTC.

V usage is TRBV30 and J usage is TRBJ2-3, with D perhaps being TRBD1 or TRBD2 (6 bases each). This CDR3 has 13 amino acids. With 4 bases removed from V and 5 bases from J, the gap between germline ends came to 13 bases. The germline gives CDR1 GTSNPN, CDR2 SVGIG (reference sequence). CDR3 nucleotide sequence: TGTGCCTGGAACCGGGGGCGCGAAGATACGCAGTATTTT. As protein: CAWNRGREDTQYF.

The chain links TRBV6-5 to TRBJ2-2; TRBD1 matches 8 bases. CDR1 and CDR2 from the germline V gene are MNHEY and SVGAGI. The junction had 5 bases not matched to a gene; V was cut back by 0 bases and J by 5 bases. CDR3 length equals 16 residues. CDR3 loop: CASSYSFTGGTGELFF. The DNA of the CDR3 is TGTGCCAGCAGTTACTCATTCACAGGGGGGACCGGGGAGCTGTTTTTT.

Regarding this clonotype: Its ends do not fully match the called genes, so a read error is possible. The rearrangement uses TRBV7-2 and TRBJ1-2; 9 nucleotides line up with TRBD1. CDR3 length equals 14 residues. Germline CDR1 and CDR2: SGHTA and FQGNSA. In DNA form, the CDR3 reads TGTGCCAGCAGCTTCGACAGGGGGTTCTATGGATACACCTTC. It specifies CASSFDRGFYGYTF.

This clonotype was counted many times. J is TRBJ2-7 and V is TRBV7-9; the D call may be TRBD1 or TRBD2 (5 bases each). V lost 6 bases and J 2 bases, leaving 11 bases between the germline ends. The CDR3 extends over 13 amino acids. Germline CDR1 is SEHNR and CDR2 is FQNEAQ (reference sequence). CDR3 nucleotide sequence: TGTGCCAGCAGTTTTCCGGGACCCTACGAGCAGTACTTC. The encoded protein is CASSFPGPYEQYF.

Written as DNA, the CDR3 is TGTGCCAGCGGCCTTAGCAGGGGAGCTTACGAGCAGTACTTC. It codes for CASGLSRGAYEQYF. The gene calls are TRBV27 and TRBJ2-7; a weak D match, TRBD1 (6 bases). The CDR3 has 14 residues. Germline CDR1 is MNHEY and CDR2 is SMNVEV (reference sequence). Trimming removed 8 bases at V and 4 bases at J, with 18 bases between.

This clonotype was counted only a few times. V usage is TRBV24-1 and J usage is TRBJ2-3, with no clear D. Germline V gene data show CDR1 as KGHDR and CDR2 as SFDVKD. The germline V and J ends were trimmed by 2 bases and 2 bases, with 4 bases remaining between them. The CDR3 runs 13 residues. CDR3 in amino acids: CATSDSNTDTQYF. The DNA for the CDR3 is TGTGCCACCAGTGATTCTAACACAGATACGCAGTATTTT.

DNA of the CDR3: TGTGCCAGCAGCTTAGGGGTTAGCGGGGGGCGAGAGACCCAGTACTTC. The encoded protein is CASSLGVSGGRETQYF. V and J are TRBV11-2 and TRBJ2-5; TRBD2 agrees at 10 bases. The germline gives CDR1 SGHAT, CDR2 FQNNGV. This CDR3 has 16 residues. V was clipped by 1 base and J by 4 bases; unmatched bases: 6.

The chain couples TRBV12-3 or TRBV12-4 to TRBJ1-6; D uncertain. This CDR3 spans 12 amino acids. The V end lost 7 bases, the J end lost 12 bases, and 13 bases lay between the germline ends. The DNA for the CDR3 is TGTGCCAGCATTGAGGCCCCCGGACCCCTCCACTTT. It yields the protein CASIEAPGPLHF.

DNA for the CDR3: TGTGCCAGCAGCGAAAAAGCGGACAGGGGCCATCAGCCCCAGCATTTT. It translates to CASSEKADRGHQPQHF. The chain links TRBV21-1 to TRBJ1-5; the D call TRBD1 from the table was never checked on the DNA. TRBV21-1 counts as a pseudogene. The CDR3 is 16 residues long.

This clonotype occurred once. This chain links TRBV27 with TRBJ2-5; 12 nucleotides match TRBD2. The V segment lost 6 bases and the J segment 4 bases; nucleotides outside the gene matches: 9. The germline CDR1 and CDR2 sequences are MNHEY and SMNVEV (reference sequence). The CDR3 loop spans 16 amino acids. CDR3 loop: CASRPDPTSGGETQYF. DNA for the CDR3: TGTGCCAGCAGGCCGGACCCGACTAGCGGGGGAGAGACCCAGTACTTC.

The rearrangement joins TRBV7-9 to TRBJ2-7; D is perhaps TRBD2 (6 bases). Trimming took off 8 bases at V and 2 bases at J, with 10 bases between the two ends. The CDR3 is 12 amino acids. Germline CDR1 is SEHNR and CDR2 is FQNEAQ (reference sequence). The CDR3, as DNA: TGTGCCAGCTGGAGGGACCCCTACGAGCAGTACTTC. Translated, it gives CASWRDPYEQYF.